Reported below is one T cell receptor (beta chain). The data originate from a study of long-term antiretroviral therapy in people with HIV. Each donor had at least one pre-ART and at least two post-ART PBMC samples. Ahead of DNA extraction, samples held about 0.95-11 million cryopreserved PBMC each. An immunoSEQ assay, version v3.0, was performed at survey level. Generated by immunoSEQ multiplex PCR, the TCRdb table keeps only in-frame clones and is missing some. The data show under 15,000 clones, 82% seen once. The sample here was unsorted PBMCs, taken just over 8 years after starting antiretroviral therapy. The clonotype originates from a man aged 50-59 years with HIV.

CDR3 in DNA: TGTGCCAGTAGTATAGTTGGGAATCAGCCCCAGCATTTT. Translating it yields CASSIVGNQPQHF. The V and J genes are TRBV19 and TRBJ1-5; no reliable D call. CDR1 is LNHDA, CDR2 SQIVND, per germline (reference sequence). V was cut by 1 base and J by 4 bases, with 5 bases left in between. The CDR3 contains 13 residues.